What follows are 5 T cell receptor gamma chains derived from one specimen sequenced in a study of γδ T cells in repeated Plasmodium falciparum infection. TCRdb re-processed the multiplex PCR reads via CATT. The table records over 25,000 gamma-chain clones, under 3% of them present only once. Gammadelta T cells were flow-sorted from PBMC into Vgamma9/Vdelta2+ and Vdelta2-negative populations for bulk analysis. The sample taken for sequencing was gamma-delta T cells from blood. These TCRs come from a pool of human donors (malaria-infected and uninfected, not separated).

This clone was detected ten times or more. The protein that TCRdb holds for this DNA derives from a much larger clone and differs from the translated DNA at residue 6, which likely indicates a read error; the protein shown here is translated from the DNA. In nucleotides, the CDR3 is TGTGCCTTGTGGGAGCATCGCTATTATAAGAAACTCTTT. Amino acids: CALWEHRYYKKLF. The gene calls are TRGV9 and TRGJ1 or TRGJ2. V was pared by 3 bases and J by 4 bases, with 6 bases of the junction left unmatched. Germline-derived CDR1 and CDR2 are GITISATS and ISYDGTV (reference sequence). CDR3 size: 13 residues.

This clone was seen only a few times. The protein held in TCRdb is that of a much larger clone and does not match this DNA's translation at residue 7, likely because of a read error; the protein shown is translated from the DNA. The chain uses TRGV8 and TRGJ1 or TRGJ2. TCRdb leaves out the J gene; it was filled in here by matching the DNA to germline. Unmatched junction bases numbered 3, after V lost 2 bases and J lost 11 bases. Germline values: CDR1 VENAVY, CDR2 YDSYNSRV. This CDR3 has 10 amino acids. The CDR3 loop reads CATWDKEKLF. For the CDR3, the DNA is TGTGCCACCTGGGATAAGGAGAAACTCTTT.

In regard to this clone: The DNA is left out, because the CDR3 cannot be placed on it with certainty; the CDR3 is given as TCRdb lists it. The J gene was not called, though the V gene is TRGV8. The germline CDR1 and CDR2 sequences are VENAVY and YDSYNSRV. The CDR3 is 33 amino acids in total, end residues counted. CDR3 sequence: CASTGKSLKFILENLIERDSGVHYCATWDKKLF.

This clone has a handful of counts. TCRdb shows a much larger clone's protein in place of this DNA's translation, and the two differ at residue 9, likely through a read error; the protein shown is translated from the DNA. The genes are TRGV4 and TRGJ1 or TRGJ2. TCRdb supplies no J gene; here it was assigned by aligning the nucleotide sequence to germline. Germline loops: CDR1 EGSTGY, CDR2 YDSYTSSV. V shed 9 bases and J 2 bases; nucleotides not matched to a gene: 16. This CDR3 spans 15 amino acids. The CDR3 loop is CATLENSHDYYKKLF. CDR3 DNA: TGTGCCACCCTCGAAAATTCACACGATTATTATAAGAAACTCTTT.

This clone has a count of ten or more. A read error likely explains this, since a far larger clone differs by one base. The same CDR3 arises from other DNA sequences in this sample as well. V gene TRGV9 combines with J gene TRGJP. Matching the DNA to germline supplied the J gene, which TCRdb does not give. This CDR3 is built from 19 residues. CDR1 is GITISATS and CDR2 is ISYDGTV in the germline V gene (reference sequence). This chain's CDR3 is CALWEVHLVRELGKKIKVF. The CDR3, as DNA: TGTGCCTTATGGGAGGTGCATTTGGTGAGGGAGTTGGGCAAAAAAATCAAGGTATTT.